This T cell receptor beta chain was observed in a study of shared clonotypes between healthy human individuals. The assay was immunoSEQ multiplex PCR, and TCRdb's table has in-frame clones only and misses some. The sample records roughly 330,000 clones, approximately 79% being singletons. CDR1 and CDR2 (germline): DFQATT, SNEGSKA (reference sequence). Deletions cut 1 base from V and 7 bases from J, with 4 bases between. The length of the CDR3 is 10 residues. The sample was memory CD4+ T cells sorted from blood. Described subset: CD45RA-negative fraction. The TCR was taken from a man aged 25 to 45 in good health. This rearrangement joins TRBV20-1 to TRBJ1-2; D remains ambiguous. CDR3 nucleotide sequence: TGCAGTGCTAGAGCGTCTGGCTACACCTTC. Protein sequence: CSARASGYTF.